Following are 3 T cell receptor beta chains from one sample sequenced in a study of regulatory T cells in long-lasting Graves disease. Both iRepertoire HTBI primers and Arm-PCR of CDR3 regions were used to build the TCR beta libraries. TCRdb ran MiXCR on the multiplex PCR reads and lists one entry per CDR3 protein. The sample consists of some 440,000 distinct CDR3 sequences, under 25% of them appearing once. Time point described: persistent/refractory GD, antithyroid drugs over 5 years with positive TRAb. Extracted PBMC RNA gave rise to the TCR library. Sequences were derived from peripheral blood mononuclear cells (PBMCs), sampled when the disease was refractory, from a patient treated with antithyroid drugs. These receptors were collected from a female donor with Graves disease.

This clonotype occurred many times. V is TRBV29-1 and J is TRBJ2-2; D not certain. Germline V gene sequence: CDR1 SQVTM, CDR2 ANQGSEA. The CDR3 consists of 13 residues. V was shortened by 3 bases and J by 0 bases, with 5 bases between the two germline ends. This CDR3 reads CSVEGTNTGELFF. The CDR3 nucleotides are TGCAGCGTTGAGGGCACGAACACCGGGGAGCTGTTTTTT.

The chain carries TRBV6-1 and TRBJ2-2; TRBD1 matches at 9 bases. This CDR3 spans 14 amino acids. Trimming took 6 bases from V and 8 from J; bases not matched to a gene: 7. CDR1 and CDR2 from the germline V gene are MNHNS and SASEGT. In DNA, the CDR3 is TGTGCCAGCAGACATACAGGGGGCGGAGGGGAGCTGTTTTTT. It codes for CASRHTGGGGELFF.

The rearrangement uses TRBV24-1 and TRBJ2-7, with a weak D call TRBD1 (6 bases). The CDR3 consists of 16 residues. Trimming cost V 3 bases and J 4 bases, with 18 bases left between them. The germline V gene encodes CDR1 KGHDR and CDR2 SFDVKD. The CDR3 loop reads CATSDVDRPLEYEQYF. The CDR3 bases are TGTGCCACCAGTGATGTAGACAGGCCGTTGGAATACGAGCAGTACTTC.